This TCR beta chain emerged from a study of T cell responses to AZD1222 COVID-19 vaccine. Study-wide results and limits: Among spike-specific TCRs, nearly half reportedly target unmutated variant regions.

The protocol was immunoSEQ multiplex PCR, while the TCRdb copy is restricted to in-frame clones and leaves out a portion. The sample records fewer than 110,000 clones, 75% to 95% being singletons. The germline V gene encodes CDR1 MGHRA and CDR2 YSYEKL. The CDR3 covers 16 residues. The V segment lost 2 bases and the J segment 4 bases; nucleotides outside the gene matches: 10. Regarding this clone: The antigen is not known.

This chain connects TRBV4-1 to TRBJ1-1, with TRBD1 identical over 7 bases. The sample in question was peripheral blood, obtained on day 0 of AZD1222 vaccination. This sequence originates from an adult in good health. In nucleotides, the CDR3 is TGCGCCAGCAGCCAACCAACTAGGGGGCGGGGCACTGAAGCTTTCTTT. Translation gives CASSQPTRGRGTEAFF.